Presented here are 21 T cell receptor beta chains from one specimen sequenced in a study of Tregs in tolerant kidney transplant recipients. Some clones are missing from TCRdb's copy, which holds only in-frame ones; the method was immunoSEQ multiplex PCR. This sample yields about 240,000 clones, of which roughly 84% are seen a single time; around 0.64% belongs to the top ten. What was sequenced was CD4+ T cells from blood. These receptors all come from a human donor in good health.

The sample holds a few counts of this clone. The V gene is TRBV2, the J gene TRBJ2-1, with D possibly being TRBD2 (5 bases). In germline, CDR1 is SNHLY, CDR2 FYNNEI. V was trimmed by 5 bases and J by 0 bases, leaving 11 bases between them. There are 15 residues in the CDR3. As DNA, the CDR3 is TGTGCCAGCAGTTCTAGCCGGTACTCCTACAATGAGCAGTTCTTC. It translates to CASSSSRYSYNEQFF.

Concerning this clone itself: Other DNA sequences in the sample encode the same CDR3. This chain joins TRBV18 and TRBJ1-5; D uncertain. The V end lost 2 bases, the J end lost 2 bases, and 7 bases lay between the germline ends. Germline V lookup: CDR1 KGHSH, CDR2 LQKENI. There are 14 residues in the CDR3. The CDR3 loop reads CASSPGLGNQPQHF. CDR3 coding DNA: TGTGCCAGCTCACCAGGGCTTGGCAATCAGCCCCAGCATTTT.

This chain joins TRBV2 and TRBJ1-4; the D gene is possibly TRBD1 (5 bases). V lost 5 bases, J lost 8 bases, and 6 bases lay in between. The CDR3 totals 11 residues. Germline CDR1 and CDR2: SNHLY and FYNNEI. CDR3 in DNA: TGTGCCAGCAGTTGGGGCGAAAAACTGTTTTTT. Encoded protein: CASSWGEKLFF.

CDR3 residues: CASSPQANSPLHF. The CDR3 nucleotides are TGTGCCAGCAGCCCCCAGGCTAATTCACCCCTCCACTTT. The rearrangement joins TRBV7-9 to TRBJ1-6; D is unclear. V was shortened by 5 bases and J by 6 bases, with 8 bases between the two germline ends. The germline V gene has CDR1 SEHNR and CDR2 FQNEAQ (reference sequence). The CDR3 spans 13 residues.

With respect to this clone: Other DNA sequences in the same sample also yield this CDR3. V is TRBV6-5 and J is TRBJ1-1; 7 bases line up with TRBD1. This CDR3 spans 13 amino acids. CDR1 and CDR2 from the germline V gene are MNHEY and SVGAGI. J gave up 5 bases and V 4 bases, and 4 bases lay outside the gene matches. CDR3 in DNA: TGTGCCAGCAGTTCCGGACAGGCTACTGAAGCTTTCTTT. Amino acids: CASSSGQATEAFF.

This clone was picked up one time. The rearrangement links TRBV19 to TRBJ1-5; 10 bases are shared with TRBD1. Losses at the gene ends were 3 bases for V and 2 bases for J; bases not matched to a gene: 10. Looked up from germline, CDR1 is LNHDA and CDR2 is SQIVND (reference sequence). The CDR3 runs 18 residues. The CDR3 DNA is TGTGCCAGTAGTATTATCGGGACAGGGGCGCTTGGCAATCAGCCCCAGCATTTT. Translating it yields CASSIIGTGALGNQPQHF.

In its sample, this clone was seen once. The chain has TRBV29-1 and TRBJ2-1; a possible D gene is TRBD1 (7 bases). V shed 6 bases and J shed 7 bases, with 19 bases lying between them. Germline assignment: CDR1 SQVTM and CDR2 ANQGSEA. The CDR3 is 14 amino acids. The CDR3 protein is CSVPRAGGYNEQFF. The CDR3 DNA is TGCAGCGTCCCCAGGGCAGGGGGGTATAATGAGCAGTTCTTC.

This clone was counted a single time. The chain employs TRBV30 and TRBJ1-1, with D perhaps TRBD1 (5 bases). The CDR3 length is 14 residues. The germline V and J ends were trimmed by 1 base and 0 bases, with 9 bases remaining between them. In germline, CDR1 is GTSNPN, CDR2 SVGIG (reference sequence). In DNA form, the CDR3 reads TGTGCCTGGAGTGGAGGGGCCCTGAACACTGAAGCTTTCTTT. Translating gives CAWSGGALNTEAFF.

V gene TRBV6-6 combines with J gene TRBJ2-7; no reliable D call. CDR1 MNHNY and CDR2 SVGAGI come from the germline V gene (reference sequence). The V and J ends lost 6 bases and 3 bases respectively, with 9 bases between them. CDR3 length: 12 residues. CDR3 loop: CASRDEDYEQYF. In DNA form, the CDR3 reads TGTGCCAGCAGAGACGAAGACTACGAGCAGTACTTC.

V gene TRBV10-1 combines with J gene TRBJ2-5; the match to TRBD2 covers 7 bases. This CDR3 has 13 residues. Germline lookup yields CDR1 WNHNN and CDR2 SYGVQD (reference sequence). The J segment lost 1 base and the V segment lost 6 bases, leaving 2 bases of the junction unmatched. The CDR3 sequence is CASRAGLQETQYF. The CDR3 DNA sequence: TGCGCCAGCAGAGCGGGGCTCCAAGAGACCCAGTACTTC.

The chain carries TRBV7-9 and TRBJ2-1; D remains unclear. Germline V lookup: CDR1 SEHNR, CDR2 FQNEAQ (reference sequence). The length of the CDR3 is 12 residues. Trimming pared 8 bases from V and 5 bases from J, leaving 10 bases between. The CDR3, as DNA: TGTGCCAGCCCATCCGGGCACAATGAGCAGTTCTTC. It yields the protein CASPSGHNEQFF.

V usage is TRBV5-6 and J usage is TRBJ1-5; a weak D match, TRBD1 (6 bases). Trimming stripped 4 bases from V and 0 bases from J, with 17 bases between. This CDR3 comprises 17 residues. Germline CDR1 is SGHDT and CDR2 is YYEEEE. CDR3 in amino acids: CASSRRGTKYSNQPQHF. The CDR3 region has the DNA TGTGCCAGCAGCCGGAGGGGGACAAAGTATAGCAATCAGCCCCAGCATTTT.

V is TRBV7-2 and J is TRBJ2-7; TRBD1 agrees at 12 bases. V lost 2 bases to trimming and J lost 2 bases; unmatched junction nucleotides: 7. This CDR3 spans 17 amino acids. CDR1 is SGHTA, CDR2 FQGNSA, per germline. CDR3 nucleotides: TGTGCCAGCAGCTTACGGGGACAGGGGGCTGGGGCCTACGAGCAGTACTTC. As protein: CASSLRGQGAGAYEQYF. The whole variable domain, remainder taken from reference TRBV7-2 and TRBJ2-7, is GAGVSQSPSNKVTEKGKDVELRCDPISGHTALYWYRQSLGQGLEFLIYFQGNSAPDKSGLPSDRFSAERTGGSVSTLTIQRTQQEDSAVYLCASSLRGQGAGAYEQYFGPGTRLTVT.

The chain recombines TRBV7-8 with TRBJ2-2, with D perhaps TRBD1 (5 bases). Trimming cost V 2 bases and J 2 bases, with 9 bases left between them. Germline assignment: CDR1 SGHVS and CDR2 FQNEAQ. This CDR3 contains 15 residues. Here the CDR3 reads CASSLTGANTGELFF. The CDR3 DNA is TGTGCCAGCAGCTTAACAGGAGCCAACACCGGGGAGCTGTTTTTT. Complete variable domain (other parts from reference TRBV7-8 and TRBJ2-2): GAGVSQSPRYKVAKRGQDVALRCDPISGHVSLFWYQQALGQGPEFLTYFQNEAQLDKSGLPSDRFFAERPEGSVSTLKIQRTQQEDSAVYLCASSLTGANTGELFFGEGSRLTVL.

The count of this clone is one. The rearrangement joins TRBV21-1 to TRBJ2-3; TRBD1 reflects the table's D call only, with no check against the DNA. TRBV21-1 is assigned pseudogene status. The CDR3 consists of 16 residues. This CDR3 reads CASSTRTEGSTDTQYF. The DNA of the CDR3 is TGTGCCAGCAGCACCCGGACAGAGGGAAGCACAGATACGCAGTATTTT.

In nucleotides, the CDR3 is TGTGCCAGCAGACCCAGCGGGAGGGCCGACTACGAGCAGTACTTC. Its translation: CASRPSGRADYEQYF. This sequence joins TRBV6-1 and TRBJ2-7; 10 nucleotides align to TRBD2. Germline V gene sequence: CDR1 MNHNS, CDR2 SASEGT. With 6 bases clipped from V and 3 bases from J, the junction kept 8 bases outside the gene matches. The CDR3 is 15 amino acids.

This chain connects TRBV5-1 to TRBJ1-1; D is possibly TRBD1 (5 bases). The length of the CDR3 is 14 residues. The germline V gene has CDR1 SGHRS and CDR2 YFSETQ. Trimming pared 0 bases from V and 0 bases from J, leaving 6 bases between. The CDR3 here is CASSLGQMNTEAFF. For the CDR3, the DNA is TGCGCCAGCAGCTTGGGACAGATGAACACTGAAGCTTTCTTT.

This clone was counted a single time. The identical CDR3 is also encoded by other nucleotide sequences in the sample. The CDR3 bases are TGTGCCAGCAGTCGAGCAACTAATGAAAAACTGTTTTTT. Amino acids: CASSRATNEKLFF. The rearrangement joins TRBV2 to TRBJ1-4; no firm D call. Germline values: CDR1 SNHLY, CDR2 FYNNEI. Deletions cut 5 bases from V and 0 bases from J, with 4 bases between. The CDR3 extends over 13 amino acids.

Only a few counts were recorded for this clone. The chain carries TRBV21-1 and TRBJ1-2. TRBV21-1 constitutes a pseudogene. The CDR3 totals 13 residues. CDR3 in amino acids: CASNQHGPYGYTF. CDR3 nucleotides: TGTGCCAGCAACCAACACGGCCCCTATGGCTACACCTTC.

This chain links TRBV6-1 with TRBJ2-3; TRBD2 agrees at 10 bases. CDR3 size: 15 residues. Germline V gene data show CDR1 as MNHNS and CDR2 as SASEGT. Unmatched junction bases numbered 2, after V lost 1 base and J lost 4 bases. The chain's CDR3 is CASSEVLAGADTQYF. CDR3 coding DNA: TGTGCCAGCAGTGAAGTTCTAGCGGGAGCAGATACGCAGTATTTT.

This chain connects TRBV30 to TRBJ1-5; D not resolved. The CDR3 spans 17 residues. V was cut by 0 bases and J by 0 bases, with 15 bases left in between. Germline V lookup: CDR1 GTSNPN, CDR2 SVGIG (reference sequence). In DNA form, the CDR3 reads TGTGCCTGGAGTGTACGGGAAGCACTTTATAGCAATCAGCCCCAGCATTTT. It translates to CAWSVREALYSNQPQHF.